The clone carrying this T cell receptor (beta chain) was seen a handful of times. The antigen remains undetermined. The CDR3 has 16 amino acids. Germline loops: CDR1 MNHNS, CDR2 SASEGT. V lost 5 bases, J lost 6 bases, and 22 bases lay in between. The source of the sample is a study of T cell repertoires in cytomegalovirus infection. TCRdb fed the reads into MiXCR, producing one record per CDR3 protein. Among 300,000 to 400,000 distinct CDR3 sequences listed, 25% to 30% were seen once. This sample comprised cultured PBMCs, obtained from culture after CMV antigen stimulation. The rearrangement links TRBV6-1 to TRBJ2-5; TRBD1 is a possible D gene (7 bases). The sequence was obtained from a human donor in good health (CMV status not recorded). Some clones in this sample may be carry-over from other donors' samples. DNA of the CDR3: TGTGCCAGCAGTCCGGGACAGCGGGCCCTAAGGAAGACCCAGTACTTC. Translating it yields CASSPGQRALRKTQYF.